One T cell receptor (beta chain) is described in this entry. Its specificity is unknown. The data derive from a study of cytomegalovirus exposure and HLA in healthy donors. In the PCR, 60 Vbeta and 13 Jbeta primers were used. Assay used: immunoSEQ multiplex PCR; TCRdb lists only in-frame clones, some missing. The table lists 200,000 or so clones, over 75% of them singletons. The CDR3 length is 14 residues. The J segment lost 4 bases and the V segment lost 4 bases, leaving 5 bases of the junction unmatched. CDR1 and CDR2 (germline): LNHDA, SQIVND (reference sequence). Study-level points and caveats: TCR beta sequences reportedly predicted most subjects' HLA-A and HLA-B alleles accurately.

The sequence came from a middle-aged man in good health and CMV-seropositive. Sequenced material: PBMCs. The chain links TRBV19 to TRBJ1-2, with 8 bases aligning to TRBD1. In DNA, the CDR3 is TGTGCCAGTAGTACCCGACAGGGGTTCTATGGCTACACCTTC. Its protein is CASSTRQGFYGYTF.